The sequence of this T cell receptor (beta chain) was determined in a study of blood T cell repertoires in COVID-19. Study in general: Sites across the United States, Italy and Spain contributed samples from acute and convalescent COVID-19. The analysed material was cDNA or gDNA that came from T cells, B-cell-depleted T cells, or PBMCs.

The V gene's germline CDR1 is SEHNR and CDR2 FQNEAQ (reference sequence). Trimming removed 0 bases from V and 5 bases from J; junction bases left unmatched: 1. CDR3 length: 14 amino acids. In the original analysis: Nucleated cell number was recorded as an estimate derived from reference gene primer amplification. Clones were sequenced by immunoSEQ multiplex PCR, and TCRdb holds only the in-frame ones, with some missing. From that table come the V and J calls and clone size; the DNA was used to work out D and trimming. The table shows 200,000 to 250,000 clones, with approximately 84% occurring only once.

The chain uses TRBV7-9 and TRBJ2-3, with 8 bases aligning to TRBD2. The TCR sequence derives from a middle-aged man with acute or convalescent COVID-19. The sequencing sample was made of peripheral blood. The CDR3 loop is CASSLASGKDTQYF. The CDR3 DNA reads as TGTGCCAGCAGCTTAGCTAGCGGGAAAGATACGCAGTATTTT. The variable domain in full, completed from reference TRBV7-9 and TRBJ2-3, reads DTGVSQNPRHKITKRGQNVTFRCDPISEHNRLYWYRQTLGQGPEFLTYFQNEAQLEKSRLLSDRFSAERPKGSFSTLEIQRTEQGDSAMYLCASSLASGKDTQYFGPGTRLTVL.